This TCR beta chain was sequenced during a study of blood T cell repertoires in COVID-19. Looking at the study overall: Specimens from acute and convalescent COVID-19 originated in the United States, Italy and Spain. PBMCs, B-cell-depleted T cells, or T cells provided the cDNA or gDNA that made up the material.

The ends were cut back, 5 bases at V and 7 bases at J, with 6 bases in the middle. The CDR3 is made up of 11 amino acids. Per germline, CDR1 SGHDN and CDR2 FVKESK. Authors' processing steps: By means of reference gene primer amplification, nucleated cell counts were estimated. Profiling relied on immunoSEQ multiplex PCR, and the TCRdb table lists in-frame clones only, not all of them. The V and J calls and clone size were taken over from that table, and D and trimming were inferred from the DNA. The data contain 90,000 to 120,000 clones, roughly 80% of them singletons. The sequencing input was peripheral blood. This TCR derives from a human donor in a cohort sampled during active COVID-19. The chain uses TRBV14 and TRBJ2-1; D is undetermined. CDR3 sequence reads: CASSEFNEQFF. CDR3 DNA sequence: TGTGCCAGCAGCGAGTTTAATGAGCAGTTCTTC.